This TCR beta chain was observed in a study of blood T cell repertoires in COVID-19. The wider study: Both acute and convalescent COVID-19 samples were obtained from the United States, Italy and Spain. PBMCs, B-cell-depleted T cells, or T cells were the source of the cDNA or gDNA that made up the material.

Methods used by the authors: Reference gene primer amplification gave nucleated cell count estimates. Sequencing used immunoSEQ multiplex PCR; TCRdb keeps in-frame clones, though not all of them. Clone size and the V and J calls come from that table; the DNA yielded D and trimming. Of 380,000 or so clones in the sample, approximately 90% are singletons; the top ten hold about 0.89%. Per the germline V gene, CDR1 is KGHSH and CDR2 is LQKENI. This CDR3 is 13 amino acids long. V gave up 6 bases and J gave up 7 bases, with 12 bases separating them. Individuals aged about 18 to 100 years were recruited from 24 US areas.

Sequenced: PBMCs or T cells enriched from blood (not recorded which). V gene TRBV18 combines with J gene TRBJ1-4; no definite D call. The origin of this receptor is a woman aged 25-40 years with acute COVID-19. In nucleotides, the CDR3 is TGTGCCAGCTCCCCGGGTTTCGGTGAAAAACTGTTTTTT. It is translated as CASSPGFGEKLFF.